This T cell receptor beta chain was sequenced for a study of fetal regulatory T cell absence and autoimmunity. TCRdb's copy holds only in-frame clones and misses some; the assay was immunoSEQ multiplex PCR. The data hold more than 90,000 clones, with roughly 78% observed a single time. The sequenced sample was pancreas tissue. The TCR sequence derives from a male donor with IPEX syndrome.

The CDR3 is CASSVRTGAYNEQFF. CDR3 DNA sequence: TGCGCCAGCAGTGTAAGGACAGGGGCCTACAATGAGCAGTTCTTC. The V call is TRBV10-2, the J call TRBJ2-1; 9 bases align to TRBD1. V lost 4 bases and J lost 2; bases outside the gene matches: 3. The CDR3 is made up of 15 amino acids. The V gene's germline CDR1 is WSHSY and CDR2 SAAADI.